The 3 T cell receptor beta chains given below trace back to one sample, sequenced in a study of control samples from healthy donors and cancer patients. Assay: immunoSEQ multiplex PCR; the TCRdb copy retains only in-frame clones and omits some. The sample carries 110,000 to 150,000 clones, roughly 90% recorded once. Sequencing used blood. Receptors were obtained from a man between 25 and 39 years old in good health.

The rearrangement links TRBV2 to TRBJ2-7; 8 nucleotides line up with TRBD2. The germline gives CDR1 SNHLY, CDR2 FYNNEI. V dropped 1 base and J dropped 0; count of bases not matched to a gene: 8. The CDR3 is 17 amino acids. CDR3 in amino acids: CASSEEGLVLSSYEQYF. CDR3 bases: TGTGCCAGCAGTGAAGAGGGACTAGTTTTGTCCTCCTACGAGCAGTACTTC. Together with reference TRBV2 and TRBJ2-7, the CDR3 gives the full variable domain: EPEVTQTPSHQVTQMGQEVILRCVPISNHLYFYWYRQILGQKVEFLVSFYNNEISEKSEIFDDQFSVERPDGSNFTLKIRSTKLEDSAMYFCASSEEGLVLSSYEQYFGPGTRLTVT.

The chain couples TRBV28 to TRBJ1-2, with D possibly matching TRBD1 (6 bases). The V and J ends lost 2 bases and 1 base respectively, with 17 bases between them. The CDR3 is 17 amino acids. Germline CDR1 is MDHEN and CDR2 is SYDVKM. CDR3: CASSLSSGWGLNYGYTF. The DNA for the CDR3 is TGTGCCAGCAGTTTAAGCTCGGGTTGGGGGCTTAACTATGGCTACACCTTC.

The V and J genes are TRBV18 and TRBJ2-7, with a tentative D call TRBD2 (5 bases). The CDR3 is 15 residues long. Trimming shortened V by 3 bases and J by 5 bases, and 17 bases separated the two germline ends. In germline, CDR1 is KGHSH, CDR2 LQKENI. As DNA, the CDR3 is TGTGCCAGCTCACCTGGGAGAGCTTTAGGGAACGAGCAGTACTTC. It encodes CASSPGRALGNEQYF.